This entry lists 6 T cell receptor beta chains sequenced from one sample in a study of T cells after yellow fever vaccination. TCRdb redid the calling of the 5' RACE reads with MiXCR, one entry per CDR3 protein. The sample has 340,000 or so distinct CDR3 sequences, around 13% seen once. The starting material was CD4+ T cells sorted from PBMCs, obtained 15 days after the yellow fever booster vaccination. The receptors were sampled from a man younger than 30 who received the YFV17D yellow fever vaccine.

This clonotype was seen many times. V usage is TRBV12-5 and J usage is TRBJ2-2; D is possibly TRBD1 (6 bases). CDR3 length: 16 amino acids. The germline V and J ends were trimmed by 5 bases and 2 bases, with 15 bases remaining between them. In germline, CDR1 is LGHNT, CDR2 FRNRAP. DNA for the CDR3: TGTGCTAGTGGTAAAAACAGGGAAGTTAACACCGGGGAGCTGTTTTTT. Translation: CASGKNREVNTGELFF.

This clonotype has a handful of counts. The gene calls are TRBV6-5 and TRBJ2-4; unclear D gene. Deletions cut 0 bases from V and 5 bases from J, with 8 bases between. Per the germline V gene, CDR1 is MNHEY and CDR2 is SVGAGI. This CDR3 has 14 amino acids. CDR3 nucleotides: TGTGCCAGCAGTTACTCGATGATGCAAAACATTCAGTACTTC. It yields the protein CASSYSMMQNIQYF.

This clonotype was detected a few times. The chain employs TRBV5-1 and TRBJ2-2, with 7 bases matching TRBD1. Germline lookup yields CDR1 SGHRS and CDR2 YFSETQ. This CDR3 comprises 15 residues. Trimming cost V 0 bases and J 6 bases; bases outside gene matches: 5. The CDR3 DNA sequence: TGCGCCAGCAGCTTGGGAGACAGGGATCCCGGGGAGCTGTTTTTT. This encodes CASSLGDRDPGELFF.

The chain has TRBV6-2 or TRBV6-3 and TRBJ1-2; TRBD1 agrees at 7 bases. Unmatched junction bases numbered 9, after V lost 4 bases and J lost 4 bases. The CDR3 is 15 residues long. CDR1 is MNHEY and CDR2 is SVGEGT in the germline V gene. Here the CDR3 DNA reads TGTGCCAGCAGTTCCCGACAGGGAATCGTCTATGGCTACACCTTC. It translates to CASSSRQGIVYGYTF.

The chain carries TRBV7-9 and TRBJ1-2; unclear D gene. Germline CDR1 SEHNR, CDR2 FQNEAQ (reference sequence). The V and J ends lost 6 bases and 5 bases respectively, with 13 bases between them. The CDR3 runs 13 residues. CDR3 coding DNA: TGTGCCAGCAGGCCGCGGGGAGGGTATGGCTACACCTTC. This gives the protein CASRPRGGYGYTF.

This clonotype appeared a single time. The chain is built from TRBV5-1 and TRBJ2-7; a weak D match, TRBD1 (7 bases). Trimming left V 3 bases short and J 6 bases short, with 16 bases between. CDR1 SGHRS and CDR2 YFSETQ come from the germline V gene. This CDR3 has 14 residues. CDR3 protein: CASSSGRGRFEQYF. CDR3 nucleotide sequence: TGCGCCAGCAGCTCGGGCAGGGGGAGGTTCGAGCAGTACTTC. Based on the CDR3 plus reference TRBV5-1 and TRBJ2-7, the full variable domain is KAGVTQTPRYLIKTRGQQVTLSCSPISGHRSVSWYQQTPGQGLQFLFEYFSETQRNKGNFPGRFSGRQFSNSRSEMNVSTLELGDSALYLCASSSGRGRFEQYFGPGTRLTVT.